This TCR beta chain originates from a study of cytomegalovirus exposure and HLA in healthy donors (dated by TCRdb to about 2017). With respect to the entire study: According to a later analysis, one platform produced both the roughly 120 validation repertoires and the 666 repertoires of the first cohort. The study aimed to test whether cataloging public T cell receptors could reveal signatures of past pathogen exposure. A separate validation cohort of 100 to 150 different subjects was used in addition to the approximately 670-subject first cohort. To predict cytomegalovirus infection status, the study brought together high-throughput TCR immunosequencing, statistical association of individual TCRs with disease status, and machine learning. The study at large found these results: In vitro tests confirmed that a few of the cytomegalovirus-associated TCR beta chains recognize cytomegalovirus antigens. A later analysis found that TCRs clustered in the first cohort also tended to co-occur in the 100 to 150 validation repertoires, with roughly 95% of cluster scores above 0. Most TCR sequences were observed very rarely across donors, whereas some public TCRs were present in many individuals. A later analysis lacked HLA typing for the validation cohort, so it scored co-occurrence in that cohort across all 120 or so repertoires. The classifier was reported to diagnose cytomegalovirus status with high specificity and sensitivity in both the original cohort and the validation cohort. The study listed 164 TCR beta chains as associated with cytomegalovirus. The authors suggested that the approach could potentially be generalized to other disease states and immunological phenotypes.

The donors belonged to the validation cohort of around 120 subjects, which was separate from the roughly 700-subject first cohort. The CDR3 spans 16 residues, from the cysteine through the phenylalanine. Only the CDR3 region is kept as DNA, spanning 48 bases read in frame from base 1. Sequences SGHRS (CDR1) and YFSETQ (CDR2) are obtained from the germline V gene. V loses 0 bases of germline sequence and J loses 4 bases, and the interval between the two ends is 14 bases. The library was produced with the immunoSEQ multiplex PCR assay. For the original study's pipeline: A statistical classification framework was developed to diagnose cytomegalovirus status using the catalog of TCR beta chain sequences. TCRdb took over this immuneACCESS table, retaining in-frame rearrangements with V and J assigned. Such tables are incomplete; in checked studies, under half of the missing clones stem from an unresolved V gene, and the remainder is unexplained. The DNA was the basis for D and trimming; V, J and clone size are from that table. This sample comprises 250,000 or so clones, around 87% of them detected only once. Roughly 0.38% of the sample is in the top ten clones.

This clone occurred once. Its specific antigen is unknown. Base qualities were left out, and no much larger clone turns up one base away. Specimen: PBMCs. The rearrangement combines TRBV5-1 with TRBJ1-3; no D segment can be confidently identified. The source of this sequence is a young woman in good health and CMV-seronegative. CDR3 reads: CASSLGDTVRGNTIYF. The nucleotide sequence reads as follows: TGCGCCAGCAGCTTGGGAGACACCGTTCGAGGAAACACCATATATTTT. Reference TRBV5-1 and TRBJ1-3 proteins supply the regions before and after the CDR3; the full variable domain is: KAGVTQTPRYLIKTRGQQVTLSCSPISGHRSVSWYQQTPGQGLQFLFEYFSETQRNKGNFPGRFSGRQFSNSRSEMNVSTLELGDSALYLCASSLGDTVRGNTIYFGEGSWLTVV.